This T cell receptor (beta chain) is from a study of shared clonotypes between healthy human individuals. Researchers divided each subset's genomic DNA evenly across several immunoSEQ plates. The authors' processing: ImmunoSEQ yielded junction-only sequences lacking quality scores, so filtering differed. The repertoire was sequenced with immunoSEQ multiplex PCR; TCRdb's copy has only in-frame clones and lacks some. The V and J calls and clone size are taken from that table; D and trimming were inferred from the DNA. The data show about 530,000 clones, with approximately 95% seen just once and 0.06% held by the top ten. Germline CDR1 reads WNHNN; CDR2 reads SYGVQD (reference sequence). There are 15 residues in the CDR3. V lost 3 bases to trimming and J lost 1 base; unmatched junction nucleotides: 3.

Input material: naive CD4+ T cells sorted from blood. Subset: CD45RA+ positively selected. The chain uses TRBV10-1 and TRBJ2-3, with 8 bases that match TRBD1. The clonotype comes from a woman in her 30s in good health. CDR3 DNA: TGCGCCAGCAGTGATGAGGGACAGGGCACAGATACGCAGTATTTT. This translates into CASSDEGQGTDTQYF.